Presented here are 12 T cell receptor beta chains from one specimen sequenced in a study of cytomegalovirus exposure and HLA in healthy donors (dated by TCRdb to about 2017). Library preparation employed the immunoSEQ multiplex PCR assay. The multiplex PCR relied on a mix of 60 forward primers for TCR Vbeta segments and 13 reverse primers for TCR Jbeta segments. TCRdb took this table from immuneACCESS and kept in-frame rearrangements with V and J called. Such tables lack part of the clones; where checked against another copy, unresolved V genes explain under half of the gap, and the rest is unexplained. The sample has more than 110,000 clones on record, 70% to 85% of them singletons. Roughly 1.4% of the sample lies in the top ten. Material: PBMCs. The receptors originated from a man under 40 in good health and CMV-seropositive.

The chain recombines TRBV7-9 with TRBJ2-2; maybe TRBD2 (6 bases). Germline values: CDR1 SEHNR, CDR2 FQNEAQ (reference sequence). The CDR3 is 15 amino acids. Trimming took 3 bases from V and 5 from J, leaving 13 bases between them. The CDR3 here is CASSLWDSETGELFF. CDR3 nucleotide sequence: TGTGCCAGCAGCTTGTGGGACTCAGAAACCGGGGAGCTGTTTTTT.

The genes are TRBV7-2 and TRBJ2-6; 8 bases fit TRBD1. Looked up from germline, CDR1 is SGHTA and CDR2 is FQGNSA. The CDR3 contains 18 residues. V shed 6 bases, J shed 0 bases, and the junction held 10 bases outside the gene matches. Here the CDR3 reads CASSKGDRYYSGANVLTF. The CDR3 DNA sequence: TGTGCCAGCAGTAAGGGGGACAGGTACTACTCTGGGGCCAACGTCCTGACTTTC.

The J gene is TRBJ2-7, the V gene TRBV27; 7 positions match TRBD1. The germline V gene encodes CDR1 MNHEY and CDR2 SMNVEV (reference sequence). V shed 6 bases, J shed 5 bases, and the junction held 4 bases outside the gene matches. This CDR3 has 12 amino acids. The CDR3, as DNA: TGTGCCAGCAGACCGACAGGGCACGAGCAGTACTTC. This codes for CASRPTGHEQYF.

The CDR3 coding sequence is TGCAGCGTTGAAAAGGGGGCTCAAGAGACCCAGTACTTC. It is translated as CSVEKGAQETQYF. The rearrangement links TRBV29-1 to TRBJ2-5; 7 bases match TRBD1. Per the germline V gene, CDR1 is SQVTM and CDR2 is ANQGSEA. The CDR3 covers 13 residues. The ends lost 2 bases at V and 2 bases at J; junction bases unmatched: 2.

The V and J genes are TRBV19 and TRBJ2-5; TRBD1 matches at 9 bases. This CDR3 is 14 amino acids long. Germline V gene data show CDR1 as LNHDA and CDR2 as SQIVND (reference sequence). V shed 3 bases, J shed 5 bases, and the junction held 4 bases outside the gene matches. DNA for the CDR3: TGTGCCAGTAGTATCGGACAGGGGAGCGAGACCCAGTACTTC. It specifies CASSIGQGSETQYF. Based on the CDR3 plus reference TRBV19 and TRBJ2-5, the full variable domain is DGGITQSPKYLFRKEGQNVTLSCEQNLNHDAMYWYRQDPGQGLRLIYYSQIVNDFQKGDIAEGYSVSREKKESFPLTVTSAQKNPTAFYLCASSIGQGSETQYFGPGTRLLVL.

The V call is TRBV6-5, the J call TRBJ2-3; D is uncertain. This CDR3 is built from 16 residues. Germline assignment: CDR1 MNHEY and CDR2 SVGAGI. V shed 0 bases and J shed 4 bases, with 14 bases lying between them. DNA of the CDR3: TGTGCCAGCAGTTACTCTGGGCCGCAATCCCCAGATACGCAGTATTTT. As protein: CASSYSGPQSPDTQYF.

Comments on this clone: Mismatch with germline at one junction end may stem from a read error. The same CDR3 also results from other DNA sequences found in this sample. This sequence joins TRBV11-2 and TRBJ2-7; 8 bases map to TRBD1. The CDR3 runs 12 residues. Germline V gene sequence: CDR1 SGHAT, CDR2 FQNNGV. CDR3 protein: CASSLDRGEQYF. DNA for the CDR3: TGTGCCAGCAGCCTAGACAGGGGTGAGCAGTACTTC. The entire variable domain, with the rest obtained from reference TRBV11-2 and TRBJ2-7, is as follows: EAGVAQSPRYKIIEKRQSVAFWCNPISGHATLYWYQQILGQGPKLLIQFQNNGVVDDSQLPKDRFSAERLKGVDSTLKIQPAKLEDSAVYLCASSLDRGEQYFGPGTRLTVT.

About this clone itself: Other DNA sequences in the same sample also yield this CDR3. As DNA, the CDR3 is TGTGCCAGCAGCTTAGCGCTCGGGGGGGATACGCAGTATTTT. Protein: CASSLALGGDTQYF. The rearrangement joins TRBV7-2 to TRBJ2-3; TRBD2 matches at 7 bases. The CDR3 is 14 amino acids. After removal of 0 bases from V and 6 bases from J, the junction contained 3 bases not matched to a gene. Germline V gene sequence: CDR1 SGHTA, CDR2 FQGNSA.

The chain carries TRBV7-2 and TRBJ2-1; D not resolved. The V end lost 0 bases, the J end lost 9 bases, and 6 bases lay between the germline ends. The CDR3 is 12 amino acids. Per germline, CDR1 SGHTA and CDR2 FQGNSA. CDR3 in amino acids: CASSLAALEQFF. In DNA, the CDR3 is TGTGCCAGCAGCTTAGCGGCTCTTGAGCAGTTCTTC.

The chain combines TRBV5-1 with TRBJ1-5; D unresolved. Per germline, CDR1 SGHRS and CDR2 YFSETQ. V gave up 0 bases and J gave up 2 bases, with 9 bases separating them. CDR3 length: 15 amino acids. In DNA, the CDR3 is TGCGCCAGCAGCTTGGAAGGAGTAGGCAATCAGCCCCAGCATTTT. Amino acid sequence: CASSLEGVGNQPQHF.

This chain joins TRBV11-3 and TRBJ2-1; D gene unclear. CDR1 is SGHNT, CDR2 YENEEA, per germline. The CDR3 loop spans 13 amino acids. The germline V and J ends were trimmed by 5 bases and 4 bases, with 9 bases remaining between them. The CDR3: CASSADTYNEQFF. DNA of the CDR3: TGTGCCAGCAGCGCCGACACTTACAATGAGCAGTTCTTC.

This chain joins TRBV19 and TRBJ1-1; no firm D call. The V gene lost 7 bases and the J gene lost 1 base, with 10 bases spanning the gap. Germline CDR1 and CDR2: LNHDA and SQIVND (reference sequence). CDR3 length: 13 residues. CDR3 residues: CASMYSENTEAFF. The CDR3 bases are TGTGCCAGTATGTATTCAGAGAACACTGAAGCTTTCTTT.